The clone carrying this T cell receptor beta chain occurred many times. This sample was included in a study of T-cell memory formation after mild COVID-19. Germline V gene lookup returns CDR1 SGHRS and CDR2 YFSETQ. The CDR3 is made up of 14 amino acids. Trimming pared 2 bases from V and 8 bases from J, leaving 14 bases between. The authors produced TCR alpha and TCR beta cDNA libraries with sample barcodes and UMIs by 5'RACE using constant-segment primers. TCRdb re-derived calls from the 5' RACE reads in MiXCR, one entry per CDR3 protein. The sample lists approximately 210,000 distinct CDR3 sequences, 10% occurring once.

This clonotype was sampled from a man between 18 and 35 years old who had mild COVID-19 (a few samples of this study predate the infection). Cell type and time point are not known. The chain employs TRBV5-1 and TRBJ2-4, with D tentatively TRBD2 (6 bases). The sequenced material came from PBMCs or a T cell subset sorted from them (not recorded which). The CDR3 DNA sequence: TGCGCCAGCAGCTTTTCTGGCGGGGAATACATTCAGTACTTC. Protein product: CASSFSGGEYIQYF.